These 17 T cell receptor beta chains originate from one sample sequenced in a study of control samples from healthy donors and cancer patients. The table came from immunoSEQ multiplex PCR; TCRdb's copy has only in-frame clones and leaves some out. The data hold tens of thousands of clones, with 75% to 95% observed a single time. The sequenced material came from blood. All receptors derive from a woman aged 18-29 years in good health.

Here the CDR3 DNA reads TGCGCCAGCAGCCAGAACAGGGTTAAGGACACTGAAGCTTTCTTT. Amino acid sequence: CASSQNRVKDTEAFF. V gene TRBV4-1 combines with J gene TRBJ1-1; D possibly corresponds to TRBD1 (6 bases). The V end was cut by 3 bases, the J end by 3 bases, with 14 bases between. The CDR3 covers 15 residues. The germline V gene has CDR1 MGHRA and CDR2 YSYEKL.

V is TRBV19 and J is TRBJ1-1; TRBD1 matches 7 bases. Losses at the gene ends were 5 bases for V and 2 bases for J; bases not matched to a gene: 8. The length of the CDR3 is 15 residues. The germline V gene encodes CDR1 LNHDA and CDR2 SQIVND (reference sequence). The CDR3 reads CASSFQGVANTEAFF. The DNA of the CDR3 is TGTGCCAGTAGTTTCCAGGGGGTAGCTAACACTGAAGCTTTCTTT. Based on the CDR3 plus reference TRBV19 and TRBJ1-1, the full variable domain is DGGITQSPKYLFRKEGQNVTLSCEQNLNHDAMYWYRQDPGQGLRLIYYSQIVNDFQKGDIAEGYSVSREKKESFPLTVTSAQKNPTAFYLCASSFQGVANTEAFFGQGTRLTVV.

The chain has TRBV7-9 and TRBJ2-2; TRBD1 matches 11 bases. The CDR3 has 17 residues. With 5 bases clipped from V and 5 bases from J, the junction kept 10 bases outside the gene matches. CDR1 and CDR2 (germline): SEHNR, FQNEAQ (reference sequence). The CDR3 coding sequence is TGTGCCAGCAGCGACATACCGGGACAGGGGGGAACCGGGGAGCTGTTTTTT. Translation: CASSDIPGQGGTGELFF.

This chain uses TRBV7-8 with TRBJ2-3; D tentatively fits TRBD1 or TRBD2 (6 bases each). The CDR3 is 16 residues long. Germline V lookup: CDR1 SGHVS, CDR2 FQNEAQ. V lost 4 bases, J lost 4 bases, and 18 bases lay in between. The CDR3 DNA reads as TGTGCCAGCAGCTCCTACCATAGGGGGGTAGCAGATACGCAGTATTTT. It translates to CASSSYHRGVADTQYF.

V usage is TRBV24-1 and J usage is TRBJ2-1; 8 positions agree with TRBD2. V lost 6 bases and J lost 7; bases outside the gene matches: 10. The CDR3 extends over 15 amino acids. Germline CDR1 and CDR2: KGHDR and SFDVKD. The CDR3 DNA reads TGTGCCACCAGTCTTTCGGGGGGGGGAAGGAATGAGCAGTTCTTC. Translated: CATSLSGGGRNEQFF.

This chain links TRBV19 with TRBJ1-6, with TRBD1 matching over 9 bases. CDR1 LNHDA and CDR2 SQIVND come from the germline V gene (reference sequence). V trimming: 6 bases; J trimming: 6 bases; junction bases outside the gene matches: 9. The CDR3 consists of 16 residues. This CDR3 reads CASRKRTGVGNSPLHF. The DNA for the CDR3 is TGTGCCAGTAGGAAAAGGACAGGGGTAGGTAATTCACCCCTCCACTTT.

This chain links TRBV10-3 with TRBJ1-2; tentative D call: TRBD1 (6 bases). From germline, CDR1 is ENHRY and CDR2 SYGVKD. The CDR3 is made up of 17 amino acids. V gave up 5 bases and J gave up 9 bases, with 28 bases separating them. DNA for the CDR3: TGTGCCATCAGTTCACTTGCCCCGGACAGTGGGGGACGTCGCTACACCTTC. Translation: CAISSLAPDSGGRRYTF.

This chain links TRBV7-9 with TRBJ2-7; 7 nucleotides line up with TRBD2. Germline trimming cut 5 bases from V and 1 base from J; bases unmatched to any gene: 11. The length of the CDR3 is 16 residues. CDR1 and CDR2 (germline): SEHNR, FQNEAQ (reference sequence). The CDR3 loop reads CASSPVLGGVSYEQYF. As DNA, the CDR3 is TGTGCCAGCAGCCCCGTATTGGGGGGGGTTTCCTACGAGCAGTACTTC.

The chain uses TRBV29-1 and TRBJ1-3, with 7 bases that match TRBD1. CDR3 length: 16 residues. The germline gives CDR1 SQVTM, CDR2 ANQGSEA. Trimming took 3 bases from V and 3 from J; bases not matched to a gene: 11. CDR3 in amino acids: CSVDPGQPAIGNTIYF. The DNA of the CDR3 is TGCAGCGTTGATCCGGGACAGCCAGCTATTGGAAACACCATATATTTT.

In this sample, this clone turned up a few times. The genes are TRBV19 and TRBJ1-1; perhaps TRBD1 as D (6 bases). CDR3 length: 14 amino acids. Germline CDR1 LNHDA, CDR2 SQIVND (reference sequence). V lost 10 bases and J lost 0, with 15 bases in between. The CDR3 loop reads CATRQGSMNTEAFF. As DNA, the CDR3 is TGTGCCACCCGGCAGGGGTCAATGAACACTGAAGCTTTCTTT.

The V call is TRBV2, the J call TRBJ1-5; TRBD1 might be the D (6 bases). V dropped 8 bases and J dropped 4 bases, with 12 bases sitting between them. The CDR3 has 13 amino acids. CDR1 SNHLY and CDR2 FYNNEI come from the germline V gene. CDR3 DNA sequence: TGTGCCAGCGAACAGGGAGAAAATCAGCCCCAGCATTTT. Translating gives CASEQGENQPQHF.

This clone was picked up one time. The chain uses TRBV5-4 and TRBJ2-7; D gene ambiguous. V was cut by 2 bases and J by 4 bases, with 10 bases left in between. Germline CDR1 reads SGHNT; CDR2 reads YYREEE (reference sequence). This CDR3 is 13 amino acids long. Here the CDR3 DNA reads TGTGCCAGCAGCTTCCCTCCCGATTACGAGCAGTACTTC. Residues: CASSFPPDYEQYF. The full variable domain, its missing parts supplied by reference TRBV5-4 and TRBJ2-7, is ETGVTQSPTHLIKTRGQQVTLRCSSQSGHNTVSWYQQALGQGPQFIFQYYREEENGRGNFPPRFSGLQFPNYSSELNVNALELDDSALYLCASSFPPDYEQYFGPGTRLTVT.

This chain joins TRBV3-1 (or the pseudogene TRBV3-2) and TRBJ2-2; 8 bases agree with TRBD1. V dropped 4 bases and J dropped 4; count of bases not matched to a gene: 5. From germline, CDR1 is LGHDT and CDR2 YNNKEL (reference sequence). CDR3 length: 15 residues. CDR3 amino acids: CASSPFDRGTGELFF. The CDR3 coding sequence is TGTGCCAGCAGCCCCTTCGACAGGGGCACCGGGGAGCTGTTTTTT.

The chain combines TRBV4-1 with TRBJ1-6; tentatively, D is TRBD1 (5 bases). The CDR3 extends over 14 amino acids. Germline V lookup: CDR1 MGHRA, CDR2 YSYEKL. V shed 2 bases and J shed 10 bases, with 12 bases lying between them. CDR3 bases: TGCGCCAGCAGCCAACTCGGGGCAGCCTCACCCCTCCACTTT. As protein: CASSQLGAASPLHF.

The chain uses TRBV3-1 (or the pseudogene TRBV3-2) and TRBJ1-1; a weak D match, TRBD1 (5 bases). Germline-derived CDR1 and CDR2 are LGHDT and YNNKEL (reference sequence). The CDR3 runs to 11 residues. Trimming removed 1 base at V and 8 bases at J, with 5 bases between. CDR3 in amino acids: CASSQGGEAFF. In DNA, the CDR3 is TGTGCCAGCAGCCAAGGGGGGGAAGCTTTCTTT.

This CDR3 reads CACAFDENTGELFF. CDR3 in DNA: TGTGCCTGCGCATTTGATGAGAACACCGGGGAGCTGTTTTTT. V gene TRBV2 combines with J gene TRBJ2-2, with D uncertain. CDR3 length: 14 residues. The V and J ends lost 11 bases and 1 base respectively, with 14 bases between them. In germline, CDR1 is SNHLY, CDR2 FYNNEI.

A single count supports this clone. The CDR3 coding sequence is TGTGCCAGCAGCCAAATAAAGCGCCCGTCGGATGGCTACACCTTC. Translation gives CASSQIKRPSDGYTF. The chain joins TRBV11-2 to TRBJ1-2; no definite D call. The germline V gene has CDR1 SGHAT and CDR2 FQNNGV. The CDR3 loop spans 15 amino acids. The V gene lost 5 bases and the J gene lost 6 bases, with 19 bases spanning the gap.